The 12 T cell receptor beta chains given below trace back to one sample, sequenced in a study of OX40 agonist ivuxolimab in advanced cancers. Profiled with immunoSEQ multiplex PCR; TCRdb holds only in-frame clones, not every one. The sample consists of some 96,000 clones, 85% to 95% of them appearing once. Sequenced here: CD4+ or CD8+ T cells sorted from blood, sampled in a trial of the OX40 agonist ivuxolimab. All receptors derive from an adult with an advanced solid tumor such as melanoma, head and neck, liver or kidney cancer.

V is TRBV30 and J is TRBJ2-2; D is possibly TRBD1 (9 bases). Germline CDR1 GTSNPN, CDR2 SVGIG (reference sequence). The CDR3 consists of 16 residues. V was shortened by 0 bases and J by 6 bases, with 17 bases between the two germline ends. Here the CDR3 reads CAWSVRGGQGSGELFF. CDR3 DNA sequence: TGTGCCTGGAGTGTACGGGGGGGACAGGGTTCCGGGGAGCTGTTTTTT.

This sequence joins TRBV6-1 and TRBJ2-5; the D gene is possibly TRBD1 (6 bases). Deletions cut 4 bases from V and 5 bases from J, with 8 bases between. Germline CDR1 is MNHNS and CDR2 is SASEGT. The CDR3 runs to 12 residues. CDR3 nucleotide sequence: TGTGCCAGCAGTGCTGGGGGCGAGACCCAGTACTTC. It is translated as CASSAGGETQYF.

The chain is built from TRBV7-9 and TRBJ2-1, with 16 bases fitting TRBD2. Trimming took 2 bases from V and 9 from J; bases not matched to a gene: 10. Per germline, CDR1 SEHNR and CDR2 FQNEAQ (reference sequence). The CDR3 is made up of 18 amino acids. CDR3 in amino acids: CASSLPRRGLAGGPEQFF. CDR3 coding DNA: TGTGCCAGCAGCTTACCACGCCGGGGACTAGCGGGAGGGCCTGAGCAGTTCTTC. The full variable domain, in which reference TRBV7-9 and TRBJ2-1 provide the parts outside the CDR3, is DTGVSQNPRHKITKRGQNVTFRCDPISEHNRLYWYRQTLGQGPEFLTYFQNEAQLEKSRLLSDRFSAERPKGSFSTLEIQRTEQGDSAMYLCASSLPRRGLAGGPEQFFGPGTRLTVL.

This clone was recorded once. This rearrangement joins TRBV28 to TRBJ1-5; the D gene is possibly TRBD1 (6 bases). The germline V gene has CDR1 MDHEN and CDR2 SYDVKM. This CDR3 comprises 15 residues. V was pared by 7 bases and J by 1 base, with 14 bases between. In DNA form, the CDR3 reads TGTGCCAGCAACCCGGGGGGGGGCAGCAATCAGCCCCAGCATTTT. It is translated as CASNPGGGSNQPQHF. The complete variable domain, with remaining parts taken from reference TRBV28 and TRBJ1-5, reads DVKVTQSSRYLVKRTGEKVFLECVQDMDHENMFWYRQDPGLGLRLIYFSYDVKMKEKGDIPEGYSVSREKKERFSLILESASTNQTSMYLCASNPGGGSNQPQHFGDGTRLSIL.

This chain's CDR3 is CASSLTASSYNEQFF. The CDR3 DNA follows: TGTGCCAGCTCACTGACGGCCAGCTCCTACAATGAGCAGTTCTTC. The genes are TRBV18 and TRBJ2-1; no clear D gene. The CDR3 loop spans 15 amino acids. Trimming removed 4 bases at V and 0 bases at J, with 10 bases between. Per germline, CDR1 KGHSH and CDR2 LQKENI.

This sequence joins TRBV2 and TRBJ2-7; TRBD1 matches at 11 bases. CDR3 size: 14 residues. Per the germline V gene, CDR1 is SNHLY and CDR2 is FYNNEI. The junction had 6 bases not matched to a gene; V was cut back by 8 bases and J by 3 bases. This CDR3 reads CASVTGTGGYEQYF. The CDR3 DNA reads TGTGCCAGCGTGACCGGGACAGGGGGCTACGAGCAGTACTTC.

This rearrangement joins TRBV9 to TRBJ2-1, with TRBD1 identical over 9 bases. Germline CDR1 SGDLS, CDR2 YYNGEE. J gave up 7 bases and V 2 bases, and 4 bases lay outside the gene matches. The CDR3 is 14 residues long. CDR3 bases: TGTGCCAGCAGCGTTAGGACAGGGGCAAATGAGCAGTTCTTC. It yields the protein CASSVRTGANEQFF.

The CDR3 DNA is TGTGCCAGCAGCGTTGACTCGATCGGCAATGAGCAGTTCTTC. This sequence encodes CASSVDSIGNEQFF. The chain combines TRBV9 with TRBJ2-1, with D hard to call. CDR3 length: 14 amino acids. The V gene's germline CDR1 is SGDLS and CDR2 YYNGEE. Between the trimmed V and J ends, which lost 2 bases and 6 bases, there was a span of 12 bases.

The J gene is TRBJ1-1, the V gene TRBV28; 7 bases map to TRBD1. Germline CDR1 MDHEN, CDR2 SYDVKM. With 5 bases clipped from V and 4 bases from J, the junction kept 13 bases outside the gene matches. The CDR3 totals 16 residues. The CDR3: CASSEQGYSLGTEAFF. For the CDR3, the DNA is TGTGCCAGCAGTGAACAGGGGTACTCCCTAGGCACTGAAGCTTTCTTT.

Only one count was recorded for this clone. The rearrangement uses TRBV27 and TRBJ1-4, with 7 positions matching TRBD1. With V trimmed by 5 bases and J by 0 bases, 9 bases remained unmatched. CDR1 is MNHEY and CDR2 is SMNVEV in the germline V gene (reference sequence). The CDR3 is made up of 17 amino acids. CDR3 nucleotides: TGTGCCAGCAGTCCACAGAGGGGGCCCGCAACTAATGAAAAACTGTTTTTT. Its translation is CASSPQRGPATNEKLFF.

The chain is built from TRBV5-4 and TRBJ2-3; D is uncertain. The CDR3 is made up of 15 amino acids. V was shortened by 1 base and J by 5 bases, with 14 bases between the two germline ends. Germline V gene lookup returns CDR1 SGHNT and CDR2 YYREEE (reference sequence). CDR3 in amino acids: CASSLWRRSRDTQYF. In DNA, the CDR3 is TGTGCCAGCAGCTTGTGGAGACGGAGTCGAGATACGCAGTATTTT. Using reference TRBV5-4 and TRBJ2-3 for the parts outside the CDR3, the full variable domain is ETGVTQSPTHLIKTRGQQVTLRCSSQSGHNTVSWYQQALGQGPQFIFQYYREEENGRGNFPPRFSGLQFPNYSSELNVNALELDDSALYLCASSLWRRSRDTQYFGPGTRLTVL.

The chain is built from TRBV28 and TRBJ2-7; 13 bases are shared with TRBD2. Germline V gives CDR1 MDHEN, CDR2 SYDVKM. This CDR3 spans 18 amino acids. The V segment lost 5 bases and the J segment 1 base; nucleotides outside the gene matches: 11. CDR3: CASSLTLAGGPLSYEQYF. In nucleotides, the CDR3 is TGTGCCAGCAGTCTAACACTAGCGGGAGGGCCTTTATCCTACGAGCAGTACTTC.